A single sample gave rise to the 27 T cell receptor beta chains below, sequenced in a study of T cells after yellow fever vaccination. TCRdb fed the 5' RACE reads into MiXCR, producing one record per CDR3 protein. The data hold nearly 300,000 distinct CDR3 sequences, with about 10% observed a single time. Material: CD4+ T cells sorted from PBMCs, obtained 5 days after the yellow fever booster vaccination. All receptors derive from a man between 18 and 35 years old who received the YFV17D yellow fever vaccine.

The J gene is TRBJ2-2, the V gene TRBV5-1; 9 positions match TRBD2. CDR3 length: 15 residues. V lost 4 bases to trimming and J lost 3 bases; unmatched junction nucleotides: 4. Germline CDR1 SGHRS, CDR2 YFSETQ. CDR3 protein: CASSPRLADTGELFF. CDR3 DNA sequence: TGCGCCAGCAGCCCGAGACTAGCGGACACCGGGGAGCTGTTTTTT.

The J gene is TRBJ1-5, the V gene TRBV6-2 or TRBV6-3; 10 bases match TRBD1. The germline V gene has CDR1 MNHEY and CDR2 SVGEGT. The junction had 15 bases not matched to a gene; V was cut back by 5 bases and J by 2 bases. The CDR3 length is 19 residues. The CDR3 region is CASSPPLGDRGRGNQPQHF. The CDR3 bases are TGTGCCAGCAGTCCCCCCCTCGGGGACAGGGGAAGGGGCAATCAGCCCCAGCATTTT.

This clonotype was observed at least ten times. The chain links TRBV20-1 to TRBJ2-6, with D possibly being TRBD2 (5 bases). The CDR3 extends over 15 amino acids. Trimming left V 5 bases short and J 0 bases short, with 11 bases between. CDR1 is DFQATT and CDR2 is SNEGSKA in the germline V gene (reference sequence). CDR3 in DNA: TGCAGTGCTGATGGAGGCTTCTCTGGGGCCAACGTCCTGACTTTC. This sequence encodes CSADGGFSGANVLTF.

This clonotype showed up just a few times. The genes are TRBV7-8 and TRBJ2-3; TRBD1 agrees at 8 bases. This CDR3 contains 14 residues. Germline values: CDR1 SGHVS, CDR2 FQNEAQ. The V and J ends lost 5 bases and 2 bases, in that order; junction bases with no gene match: 3. The chain's CDR3 is CASSMGQDTDTQYF. For the CDR3, the DNA is TGTGCCAGCAGCATGGGACAGGACACAGATACGCAGTATTTT.

J is TRBJ2-7 and V is TRBV27; D uncertain. Germline V gene sequence: CDR1 MNHEY, CDR2 SMNVEV (reference sequence). V was pared by 0 bases and J by 3 bases, with 9 bases between. This CDR3 is 14 amino acids long. The CDR3 spells CASSLSAGLYEQYF. CDR3 bases: TGTGCCAGCAGTTTATCAGCAGGTCTCTACGAGCAGTACTTC.

A few counts support this clonotype. The chain employs TRBV20-1 and TRBJ2-4, with D perhaps assigned TRBD1 or TRBD2 (6 bases each). Deletions cut 1 base from V and 2 bases from J, with 18 bases between. This CDR3 is 17 amino acids long. CDR1 and CDR2 (germline): DFQATT, SNEGSKA (reference sequence). The CDR3 DNA reads as TGCAGTGCTAGAGCACAGGGACTTTCCTTCTCCAAAAACATTCAGTACTTC. This translates into CSARAQGLSFSKNIQYF.

This clonotype was observed a few times. CDR3 sequence: CSAEQRARTQLEQFF. Here the CDR3 DNA reads TGCAGTGCCGAACAGCGGGCCCGGACACAATTAGAGCAGTTCTTC. The chain couples TRBV20-1 to TRBJ2-1; D is perhaps TRBD2 (6 bases). Trimming took 6 bases from V and 10 from J, leaving 25 bases between them. The CDR3 is 15 residues long. CDR1 and CDR2 (germline): DFQATT, SNEGSKA (reference sequence).

This clonotype was counted a few times. The chain combines TRBV5-1 with TRBJ1-1, with D perhaps TRBD1 (6 bases). The germline V and J ends were trimmed by 2 bases and 2 bases, with 10 bases remaining between them. Germline CDR1 SGHRS, CDR2 YFSETQ. This CDR3 contains 14 residues. CDR3 nucleotides: TGCGCCAGCAGCTTTGGGACAAGCAACACTGAAGCTTTCTTT. Translation gives CASSFGTSNTEAFF. Full variable domain (rest looked up from reference TRBV5-1 and TRBJ1-1): KAGVTQTPRYLIKTRGQQVTLSCSPISGHRSVSWYQQTPGQGLQFLFEYFSETQRNKGNFPGRFSGRQFSNSRSEMNVSTLELGDSALYLCASSFGTSNTEAFFGQGTRLTVV.

This clonotype was recorded many times. The gene calls are TRBV9 and TRBJ2-5; no reliable D call. Germline values: CDR1 SGDLS, CDR2 YYNGEE. CDR3 length equals 14 residues. V lost 0 bases and J 5 bases, leaving 11 bases between the germline ends. This CDR3 reads CASSVGPGLETQYF. CDR3 DNA sequence: TGTGCCAGCAGCGTAGGTCCAGGTCTTGAGACCCAGTACTTC.

This clonotype was picked up a small number of times. The CDR3 nucleotides are TGTGCCAGCAGCCAAGACGGACAGACTACCTACGAGCAGTACTTC. Its protein product is CASSQDGQTTYEQYF. This sequence joins TRBV4-2 and TRBJ2-7; D is perhaps TRBD1 (6 bases). The CDR3 loop spans 15 amino acids. Germline V CDR1 and CDR2: LGHNA, YNFKEQ. V shed 0 bases and J shed 2 bases, with 11 bases lying between them.

This rearrangement joins TRBV7-9 to TRBJ1-5; 7 nucleotides line up with TRBD1. This CDR3 has 16 amino acids. Germline CDR1 is SEHNR and CDR2 is FQNEAQ (reference sequence). V shed 5 bases, J shed 4 bases, and the junction held 11 bases outside the gene matches. This CDR3 is CASSRSGQSANQPQHF. DNA of the CDR3: TGTGCCAGCAGCCGCTCGGGACAGAGTGCGAATCAGCCCCAGCATTTT.

V usage is TRBV4-2 and J usage is TRBJ1-6, with a tentative D call TRBD1 (5 bases). CDR3 length equals 14 residues. From germline, CDR1 is LGHNA and CDR2 YNFKEQ. The V and J ends lost 5 bases and 8 bases respectively, with 13 bases between them. The CDR3 protein is CASSSGTRDSPLHF. CDR3 bases: TGTGCCAGCAGCTCCGGGACTCGCGATTCACCCCTCCACTTT.

This clonotype occurred many times. The J gene is TRBJ1-1, the V gene TRBV5-1; 10 bases fit TRBD1. Germline CDR1 SGHRS, CDR2 YFSETQ. J gave up 3 bases and V 4 bases, and 6 bases lay outside the gene matches. The CDR3 contains 15 residues. CDR3 amino acids: CASSLGQGRDTEAFF. The CDR3 DNA sequence: TGCGCCAGCAGCCTGGGACAGGGGCGGGACACTGAAGCTTTCTTT.

The chain has TRBV7-2 and TRBJ2-7; D may be TRBD2 (6 bases). CDR3 size: 15 residues. Looked up from germline, CDR1 is SGHTA and CDR2 is FQGNSA. Trimming stripped 3 bases from V and 0 bases from J, with 12 bases between. This chain's CDR3 is CASSLDGGASYEQYF. In DNA form, the CDR3 reads TGTGCCAGCAGCTTGGACGGGGGAGCCTCCTACGAGCAGTACTTC.

The chain has TRBV7-2 and TRBJ2-7; 12 bases map to TRBD2. The V and J ends lost 5 bases and 4 bases, in that order; junction bases with no gene match: 6. This CDR3 is 15 amino acids long. Germline lookup yields CDR1 SGHTA and CDR2 FQGNSA. CDR3: CASSAASGGAYEQYF. The CDR3 DNA is TGTGCCAGCAGCGCAGCTAGCGGGGGGGCTTACGAGCAGTACTTC.

This clonotype was recorded a few times. The chain carries TRBV5-1 and TRBJ2-1, with a weak D call TRBD1 (5 bases). The CDR3 has 16 residues. Germline-derived CDR1 and CDR2 are SGHRS and YFSETQ. Trimming took 3 bases from V and 4 from J, leaving 17 bases between them. The CDR3 region is CASSSQGGGSYNEQFF. For the CDR3, the DNA is TGCGCCAGCAGCTCCCAGGGTGGTGGGTCTTACAATGAGCAGTTCTTC.

The table lists this clonotype with a few counts. V gene TRBV7-2 combines with J gene TRBJ2-6; TRBD2 is a possible D gene (5 bases). The V gene's germline CDR1 is SGHTA and CDR2 FQGNSA. CDR3 length equals 15 residues. Trimming removed 3 bases at V and 2 bases at J, with 8 bases between. CDR3 protein: CASSFWETGANVLTF. DNA for the CDR3: TGTGCCAGCAGCTTCTGGGAGACTGGGGCCAACGTCCTGACTTTC.

The V and J genes are TRBV29-1 and TRBJ2-2, with D possibly TRBD1 on 5 matching bases. CDR1 SQVTM and CDR2 ANQGSEA come from the germline V gene. The germline V and J ends were trimmed by 0 bases and 1 base, with 12 bases remaining between them. CDR3 length: 16 amino acids. The CDR3 here is CSVEDPWTKNTGELFF. The CDR3 bases are TGCAGCGTTGAAGATCCCTGGACAAAGAACACCGGGGAGCTGTTTTTT.

Regarding this clonotype: Given a much more abundant clone one base away, this may be a read error. The chain's CDR3 is CASSFWGDTQYF. DNA for the CDR3: TGTGCCAGCAGTTTTTGGGGAGATACGCAGTATTTT. The chain employs TRBV12-3 or TRBV12-4 and TRBJ2-3; D gene unclear. There are 12 residues in the CDR3. Deletions cut 3 bases from V and 5 bases from J, with 6 bases between.

This clonotype was counted between two and nine times. The V and J genes are TRBV10-3 and TRBJ2-3; maybe TRBD1 (6 bases). There are 15 residues in the CDR3. The germline CDR1 and CDR2 sequences are ENHRY and SYGVKD. V gave up 7 bases and J gave up 0 bases, with 14 bases separating them. CDR3 sequence (DNA): TGTGCCATCACCTCCGGGACACTAAGCACAGATACGCAGTATTTT. It yields the protein CAITSGTLSTDTQYF.

This clonotype was detected only a few times. In nucleotides, the CDR3 is TGTGCCAGCAGTTTACTGGGACTCTATGGCTACACCTTC. Translating it yields CASSLLGLYGYTF. The rearrangement uses TRBV28 and TRBJ1-2, with D possibly TRBD1 on 5 matching bases. CDR1 and CDR2 from the germline V gene are MDHEN and SYDVKM. The CDR3 loop spans 13 amino acids. V shed 2 bases and J shed 4 bases, with 8 bases lying between them.

In this sample, this clonotype turned up a few times. One end of the junction is discordant with germline, which a read error may explain. V is TRBV7-7 and J is TRBJ2-3, with 9 bases aligning to TRBD1. Germline lookup yields CDR1 SSHAT and CDR2 FNYEAQ (reference sequence). There are 17 residues in the CDR3. This chain's CDR3 is CASSLAGTGIGTDTQYF. The CDR3 bases are TGTGCTAGCAGCTTAGCCGGGACAGGGATCGGGACAGATACGCAGTATTTT.

V usage is TRBV7-2 and J usage is TRBJ1-5; tentatively, D is TRBD1 (6 bases). V was cut by 5 bases and J by 3 bases, with 14 bases left in between. Germline V gene sequence: CDR1 SGHTA, CDR2 FQGNSA. This CDR3 is 15 amino acids long. CDR3 bases: TGTGCCAGCAGCCCCGGGGGACAATTCAATCAGCCCCAGCATTTT. It specifies CASSPGGQFNQPQHF. The complete variable domain, with remaining parts taken from reference TRBV7-2 and TRBJ1-5, reads GAGVSQSPSNKVTEKGKDVELRCDPISGHTALYWYRQSLGQGLEFLIYFQGNSAPDKSGLPSDRFSAERTGGSVSTLTIQRTQQEDSAVYLCASSPGGQFNQPQHFGDGTRLSIL.

The chain carries TRBV28 and TRBJ2-7; the match to TRBD1 covers 12 bases. The CDR3 is made up of 14 amino acids. The ends lost 5 bases at V and 5 bases at J; junction bases unmatched: 4. The germline CDR1 and CDR2 sequences are MDHEN and SYDVKM. The CDR3: CASSPGTGGDEQYV. CDR3 nucleotide sequence: TGTGCCAGCAGTCCCGGGACAGGGGGCGACGAGCAGTACGTC.

The chain employs TRBV14 and TRBJ1-4; TRBD1 might be the D (5 bases). The V gene lost 4 bases and the J gene lost 8 bases, with 11 bases spanning the gap. The CDR3 loop spans 13 amino acids. Germline V gene sequence: CDR1 SGHDN, CDR2 FVKESK. The CDR3 DNA follows: TGTGCCAGCAGCCGGGCAGGGAACGAAAAACTGTTTTTT. It yields the protein CASSRAGNEKLFF.

This clonotype occurred many times. The chain links TRBV20-1 to TRBJ2-1; D possibly matches TRBD1 or TRBD2 (6 bases each). Germline V CDR1 and CDR2: DFQATT, SNEGSKA (reference sequence). V shed 3 bases and J shed 6 bases, with 12 bases lying between them. This CDR3 region has 13 residues. In DNA, the CDR3 is TGCAGTGCTAGGGGGGGCGCAATCAATGAGCAGTTCTTC. It translates to CSARGGAINEQFF.

This clonotype showed up many times. This chain joins TRBV6-5 and TRBJ2-1; no reliable D call. The germline CDR1 and CDR2 sequences are MNHEY and SVGAGI. The CDR3 has 12 amino acids. Trimming took off 0 bases at V and 7 bases at J, with 4 bases between the two ends. The CDR3 here is CASSYSGNEQFF. DNA for the CDR3: TGTGCCAGCAGTTACTCGGGGAATGAGCAGTTCTTC.